This TCR beta chain emerged from a study of cytomegalovirus exposure and HLA in healthy donors. Findings and caveats of the study: Follow-up analysis found HLA locus-dependent TCR association rates, highest for DRB1 and lowest for HLA-C. Researchers counted roughly 150 TCR beta chains as cytomegalovirus-associated.

The PCR used 60 Vbeta and 13 Jbeta primers. The protocol was immunoSEQ multiplex PCR, while the TCRdb copy is restricted to in-frame clones and leaves out a portion. The sample has about 170,000 clones, approximately 82% seen once. Looked up from germline, CDR1 is SGHRS and CDR2 is YFSETQ. The V and J ends lost 4 bases and 7 bases respectively, with 17 bases between them. This CDR3 comprises 14 residues. Regarding this clone: Its antigen is still unknown. The same CDR3 arises from other DNA sequences in this sample as well.

V and J are TRBV5-1 and TRBJ1-2; D may be TRBD1 (5 bases). This receptor was obtained from a male donor in good health and CMV-seronegative. The sample was PBMCs. The DNA of the CDR3 is TGCGCCAGCAGCCTGGAGGTCCAGGGTGTTGGCTACACCTTC. This gives the protein CASSLEVQGVGYTF.